This T cell receptor (beta chain) was found in a study of blood T cell repertoires in COVID-19. Study context: T cells, B-cell-depleted T cells, or PBMCs provided the cDNA or gDNA that served as material.

After removal of 5 bases from V and 3 bases from J, the junction contained 13 bases not matched to a gene. This CDR3 spans 16 amino acids. Germline lookup yields CDR1 SGHRS and CDR2 YFSETQ. Participants were aged roughly 18 to 100 years from around 26 US areas. Categorization into cohorts depended on clinical history that participants reported. Before they entered the study, exposed participants had met a COVID-19 case within 2 weeks. The protocol was immunoSEQ multiplex PCR, while the TCRdb copy is restricted to in-frame clones and leaves out a portion. Among about 160,000 clones listed, about nine tenths were seen once.

The V gene is TRBV5-1, the J gene TRBJ2-7; 8 bases are shared with TRBD2. This sequence was found in a woman in her thirties or forties who had been exposed to COVID-19. Sequenced: PBMCs or T cells enriched from blood (not recorded which). CDR3 in DNA: TGCGCCAGCAGTTCCGGGGGGGGCCGGAGGCTCTACGAGCAGTACTTC. It is translated as CASSSGGGRRLYEQYF.